Given below is one TCR beta chain in context. What it binds is unknown. Each CDR3 protein is one row after TCRdb ran MiXCR on the 5' RACE reads. The table includes approximately 140,000 distinct CDR3 sequences, under 55% detected once. These data originate in a study of CD8 T cells in ankylosing spondylitis. Points from the study as a whole: Blood of patients with ankylosing spondylitis appeared to be characterized by a TCR beta motif of several highly homologous variants. Significantly higher representation of disease-linked clones was reported for matched ankylosing spondylitis synovial fluid.

CDR1 and CDR2 (germline): SGHVS, FQNEAQ. This CDR3 is built from 15 residues. The ends were cut back, 2 bases at V and 1 base at J, with 12 bases in the middle. Sequencing used synovial fluid, either unsorted or a sorted T cell fraction (not recorded which). This receptor was taken from a male donor with ankylosing spondylitis. This chain uses TRBV7-8 with TRBJ2-7, with D possibly being TRBD2 (5 bases). This chain's CDR3 is CASSLFLARSYEQYF. Written as DNA, the CDR3 is TGTGCCAGCAGCTTATTCCTAGCTAGATCCTACGAGCAGTACTTC.